This TCR beta chain was identified in a study of blood T cell repertoires in COVID-19. During active infection, Seattle patients enrolled and were then monitored through disease. Original handling: The assay estimated nucleated cells by amplifying reference gene primers. The protocol was immunoSEQ multiplex PCR, while the TCRdb copy is restricted to in-frame clones and leaves out a portion. The V and J calls and clone size come from that table; D and trimming were worked out from the DNA. In the table there are about 56,000 clones, roughly 83% of which are singletons. The CDR3 length is 16 residues. The ends were cut back, 4 bases at V and 1 base at J, with 17 bases in the middle. Germline V gene sequence: CDR1 SGHRS, CDR2 YFSETQ.

The gene calls are TRBV5-1 and TRBJ2-5; perhaps TRBD1 as D (7 bases). The receptor was isolated from a man aged 55 to 70 with COVID-19, enrolled during active disease. Sample: peripheral blood. CDR3 sequence reads: CASSTRTGGGQETQYF. The CDR3 DNA follows: TGCGCCAGCAGCACTCGGACAGGAGGGGGCCAAGAGACCCAGTACTTC.